This T cell receptor beta chain comes out of a study of T-cell memory formation after mild COVID-19. Findings and caveats of the study: Contracting clones from day 15 to 85 showed balanced CD4/CD8; later expanders favored CD4+. A subset of responding clones appeared in pre-infection memory, suggesting cross-reactive memory joined.

TCRdb re-called the 5' RACE reads with MiXCR, one entry per CDR3 protein. The data show roughly 120,000 distinct CDR3 sequences, approximately 16% seen once. There are a few counts of this clonotype. Its antigen is still unknown. In germline, CDR1 is MGHRA, CDR2 YSYEKL. The CDR3 length is 15 residues. Trimming cost V 4 bases and J 5 bases, with 15 bases left between them. The rearrangement joins TRBV4-1 to TRBJ2-1; TRBD2 is a possible D gene (6 bases). The material sequenced was PBMCs or a T cell subset sorted from them (not recorded which). This receptor was taken from an adult woman who had mild COVID-19 (a few samples of this study predate the infection). Cell type and time point are not known. The CDR3 spells CASSPLTSGDNEQFF. The CDR3 DNA reads TGCGCCAGCAGCCCTCTCACGTCGGGAGACAATGAGCAGTTCTTC.